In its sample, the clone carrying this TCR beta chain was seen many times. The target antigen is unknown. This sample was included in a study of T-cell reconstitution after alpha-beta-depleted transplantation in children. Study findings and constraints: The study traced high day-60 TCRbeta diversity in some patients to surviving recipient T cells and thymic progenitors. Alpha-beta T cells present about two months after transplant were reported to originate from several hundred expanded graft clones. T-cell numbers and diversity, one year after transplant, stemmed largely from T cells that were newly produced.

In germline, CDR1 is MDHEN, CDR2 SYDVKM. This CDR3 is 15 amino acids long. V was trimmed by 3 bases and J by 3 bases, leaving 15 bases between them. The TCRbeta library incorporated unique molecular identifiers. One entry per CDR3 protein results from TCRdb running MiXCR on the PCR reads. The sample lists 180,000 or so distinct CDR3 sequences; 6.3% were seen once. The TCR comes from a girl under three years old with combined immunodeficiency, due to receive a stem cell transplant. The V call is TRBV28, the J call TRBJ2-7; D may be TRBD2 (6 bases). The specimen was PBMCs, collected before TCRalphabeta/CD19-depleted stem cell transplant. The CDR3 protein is CASSFEGLSGYEQYF. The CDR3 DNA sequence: TGTGCCAGCAGTTTTGAGGGACTTTCAGGCTACGAGCAGTACTTC.